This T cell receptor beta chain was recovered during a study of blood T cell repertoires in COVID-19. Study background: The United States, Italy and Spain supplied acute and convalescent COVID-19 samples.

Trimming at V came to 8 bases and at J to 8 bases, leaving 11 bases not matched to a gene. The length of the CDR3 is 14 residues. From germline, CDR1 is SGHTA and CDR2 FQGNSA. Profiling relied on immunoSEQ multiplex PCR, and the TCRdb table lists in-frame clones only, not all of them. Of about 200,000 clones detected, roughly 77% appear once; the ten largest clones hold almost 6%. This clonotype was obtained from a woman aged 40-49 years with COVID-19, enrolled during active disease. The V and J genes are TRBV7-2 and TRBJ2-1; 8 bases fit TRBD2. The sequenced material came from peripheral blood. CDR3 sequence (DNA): TGTGCCAGCGCCAGGCCGGGGGGGACCTATGAGCAGTTCTTC. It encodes CASARPGGTYEQFF.